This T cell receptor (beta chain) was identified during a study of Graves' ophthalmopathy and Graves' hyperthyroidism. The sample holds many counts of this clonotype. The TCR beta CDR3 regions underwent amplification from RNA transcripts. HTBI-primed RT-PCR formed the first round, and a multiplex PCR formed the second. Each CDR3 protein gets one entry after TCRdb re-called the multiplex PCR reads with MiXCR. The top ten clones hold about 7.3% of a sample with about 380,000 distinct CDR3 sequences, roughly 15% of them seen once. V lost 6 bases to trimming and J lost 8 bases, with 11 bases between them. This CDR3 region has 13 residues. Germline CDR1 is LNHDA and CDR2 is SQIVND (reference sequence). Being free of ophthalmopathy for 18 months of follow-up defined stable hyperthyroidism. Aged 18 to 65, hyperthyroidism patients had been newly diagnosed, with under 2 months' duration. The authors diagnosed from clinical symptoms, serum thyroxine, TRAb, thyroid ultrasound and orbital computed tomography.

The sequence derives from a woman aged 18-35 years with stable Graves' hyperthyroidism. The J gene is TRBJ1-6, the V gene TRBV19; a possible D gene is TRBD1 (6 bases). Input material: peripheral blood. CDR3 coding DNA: TGTGCCAGTAGGGGGGACACCTATTCACCCCTCCACTTT. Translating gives CASRGDTYSPLHF.